This TCR beta chain comes out of a study of high-grade serous ovarian cancer treatment subgroups. Only a few counts were recorded for this clone. The antigen is not known. CDR3 size: 15 residues. CDR1 SGHAT and CDR2 FQNNGV come from the germline V gene. V was pared by 0 bases and J by 2 bases, with 11 bases between. Profiling relied on immunoSEQ multiplex PCR, and the TCRdb table lists in-frame clones only, not all of them. This sample has 9,600 or so clones, with approximately 75% found just once. The study, taken as a whole, reports: Spatial context was lost because tumors were sequenced in bulk. Same-patient tumor repertoires overlapped at about 0.1 to 0.79; different patients barely overlapped.

The tumor samples were collected prior to definitive surgery or chemotherapy. This chain connects TRBV11-2 to TRBJ2-7; D unclear. The material sequenced was tumor tissue. The sequence was obtained from a human donor with high-grade serous ovarian cancer. The CDR3 loop is CASSLDPGSAYEQYF. As DNA, the CDR3 is TGTGCCAGCAGCTTAGACCCCGGGTCCGCCTACGAGCAGTACTTC.